The 2 T cell receptor beta chains given below trace back to one sample, sequenced in a study of T cells expressing NK-cell markers. No DNA is given; TCRdb re-called the 5' RACE reads and lists each CDR3 protein once. The table lists about 390,000 distinct CDR3 sequences. Sequenced sample: blood T cells: a sorted CD56 or NKG2C T cell subset, CD4+ or CD8+ T cells, or bulk PBMC T cells (not recorded which). The receptors stem from a woman aged 45 to 65 in good health.

The CDR3 is CASSPPSGRSYEQYF. The chain employs TRBV5-1 and TRBJ2-7; TCRdb picks TRBD2, but there is no DNA to check that call. CDR1 is SGHRS, CDR2 YFSETQ, per germline. The CDR3 contains 15 residues.

This sequence joins TRBV24-1 and TRBJ2-3; the TCRdb call, TRBD1, lacks DNA for checking. From germline, CDR1 is KGHDR and CDR2 SFDVKD. The CDR3 spans 14 residues. The chain's CDR3 is CATSATGKTDTQYF.